The subject of this entry is one T cell receptor beta chain. The data were obtained in a study of blood T cell repertoires in COVID-19. As originally analysed: Estimated nucleated cell counts came from reference gene primer amplification. Profiled with immunoSEQ multiplex PCR; TCRdb holds only in-frame clones, not every one. The V and J calls and clone size come from that table; D and trimming were worked out from the DNA. The data contain more than 25,000 clones, 68% of them singletons. With 5 bases clipped from V and 5 bases from J, the junction kept 5 bases outside the gene matches. Germline V gene sequence: CDR1 SGHTA, CDR2 FQGNSA. The CDR3 runs to 15 residues.

Material: peripheral blood. V gene TRBV7-2 combines with J gene TRBJ1-6; 8 bases map to TRBD1. This clonotype originated in a human donor in a cohort sampled during active COVID-19. CDR3 region: CASSLRTGNNSPLHF. For the CDR3, the DNA is TGTGCCAGCAGCCTACGGACAGGGAATAATTCACCCCTCCACTTT.